These 6 T cell receptor beta chains were all obtained from the same sample, sequenced in a study of cytomegalovirus exposure and HLA in healthy donors. Amplification used 60 Vbeta primers and 13 Jbeta primers. Only in-frame clones appear in the TCRdb table, and some are missing; sequencing was by immunoSEQ multiplex PCR. The sample consists of 310,000 or so clones, around 90% of them appearing once. The sequenced sample consisted of PBMCs. These receptors were taken from a woman between 18 and 29 years old in good health and CMV-seronegative.

The rearrangement uses TRBV6-4 and TRBJ1-1, with D hard to call. Trimming took off 2 bases at V and 3 bases at J, with 10 bases between the two ends. This CDR3 is 14 amino acids long. CDR1 MRHNA and CDR2 SNTAGT come from the germline V gene. The CDR3 spells CASSDLNRDTEAFF. Written as DNA, the CDR3 is TGTGCCAGCAGTGACCTAAATCGGGACACTGAAGCTTTCTTT.

This chain uses TRBV29-1 with TRBJ1-5; tentative D call: TRBD1 (5 bases). V dropped 3 bases and J dropped 6 bases, with 12 bases sitting between them. The CDR3 contains 13 residues. Germline CDR1 is SQVTM and CDR2 is ANQGSEA. The CDR3 DNA is TGCAGCGTTGATCAGGGATCGGGTCAGCCCCAGCATTTT. It encodes CSVDQGSGQPQHF.

V and J are TRBV5-1 and TRBJ2-1, with 7 nucleotides matching TRBD1. Germline V gene data show CDR1 as SGHRS and CDR2 as YFSETQ. V shed 2 bases, J shed 4 bases, and the junction held 6 bases outside the gene matches. CDR3 size: 15 residues. The CDR3 loop is CASSFGDRDYNEQFF. DNA of the CDR3: TGCGCCAGCAGCTTTGGAGACAGGGATTACAATGAGCAGTTCTTC.

This chain links TRBV7-3 with TRBJ1-1, with TRBD1 identical over 8 bases. There are 15 residues in the CDR3. J was trimmed by 4 bases and V by 5 bases; bases with no gene match: 9. Germline V gene sequence: CDR1 SGHTA, CDR2 FQGTGA. The CDR3 DNA is TGTGCCAGCAGCACCTCCAGGGGGCCTGGCACTGAAGCTTTCTTT. It translates to CASSTSRGPGTEAFF.

With respect to this clone: Its ends do not fully match the called genes, so a read error is possible. The genes are TRBV19 and TRBJ2-7, with D tentatively TRBD1 (5 bases). Germline V lookup: CDR1 LNHDA, CDR2 SQIVND (reference sequence). This CDR3 has 13 amino acids. Here the CDR3 DNA reads TGTGCCAGTAGTATACAGGGCTCCCACGAGCAGTACTTC. Its translation is CASSIQGSHEQYF. The full variable domain, completed using reference TRBV19 and TRBJ2-7, is DGGITQSPKYLFRKEGQNVTLSCEQNLNHDAMYWYRQDPGQGLRLIYYSQIVNDFQKGDIAEGYSVSREKKESFPLTVTSAQKNPTAFYLCASSIQGSHEQYFGPGTRLTVT.

The chain links TRBV5-1 to TRBJ2-2; TRBD2 aligns across 9 bases. The germline CDR1 and CDR2 sequences are SGHRS and YFSETQ. The CDR3 has 17 amino acids. Trimming cost V 3 bases and J 2 bases; bases outside gene matches: 8. DNA of the CDR3: TGCGCCAGCAGCTCCCATGTAGCGGGAGAAAACACCGGGGAGCTGTTTTTT. It is translated as CASSSHVAGENTGELFF.